This TCR beta chain appears in the sequencing data of a study of OX40 agonist ivuxolimab in advanced cancers. Overall study context: A diagnosis of hepatocellular carcinoma, melanoma, renal cell or head and neck cancer was present in dose-escalation patients.

The protocol was immunoSEQ multiplex PCR, while the TCRdb copy is restricted to in-frame clones and leaves out a portion. The table lists 42,000 or so clones, approximately 80% of them singletons. Per the germline V gene, CDR1 is KGHSH and CDR2 is LQKENI. This CDR3 is 17 amino acids long. Trimming removed 0 bases at V and 3 bases at J, with 16 bases between. The sample was CD4+ or CD8+ T cells sorted from blood, taken in a trial of the OX40 agonist ivuxolimab. The chain is built from TRBV18 and TRBJ2-3; D may correspond to TRBD1 or TRBD2 (5 bases each). This TCR came from an adult with an advanced solid tumor such as melanoma, head and neck, liver or kidney cancer. For the CDR3, the DNA is TGTGCCAGCTCACCACCGACGGGGCTAGTAGGGACAGATACGCAGTATTTT. Translating it yields CASSPPTGLVGTDTQYF.